This T cell receptor beta chain was retrieved from a study of cytomegalovirus exposure and HLA in healthy donors. From germline, CDR1 is MNHNS and CDR2 SASEGT. V was pared by 0 bases and J by 7 bases, with 12 bases of the junction left unmatched. The CDR3 has 18 amino acids. The PCR was carried out with 60 Vbeta primers and 13 Jbeta primers. Libraries were prepared by immunoSEQ multiplex PCR; TCRdb keeps only in-frame clonotypes and omits some of them. Counted here are more than 110,000 clones, 80% occurring once; the ten biggest clones make up about 2.4%. The clonotype was recovered from a man aged 45-65 years in good health and CMV-seronegative. The J gene is TRBJ2-3, the V gene TRBV6-1; 11 bases match TRBD2. Material: PBMCs. This CDR3 reads CASSEASGSGRARYTQYF. Here the CDR3 DNA reads TGTGCCAGCAGTGAAGCGTCCGGTAGCGGGAGGGCCCGATATACGCAGTATTTT.